This T cell receptor beta chain was identified in a study of T cells in Graves' hyperthyroidism and ophthalmopathy (dated by TCRdb to the late 2010s). With regard to the full study: Peripheral blood was collected at initial diagnosis, before any treatment. The 75 to 100 discovery patients were randomly split 7:3 into training and test sets. After sampling, hyperthyroidism patients received methimazole starting at 30 mg daily, and ophthalmopathy patients received high-dose intravenous methylprednisolone. An independent validation cohort of under 20 hyperthyroidism patients and approximately 17 patients who later progressed to ophthalmopathy tested prospective prediction of ophthalmopathy. In more than 5 Graves' hyperthyroidism patients, the study also compared T-cell repertoires from thyroid tissue with T-cell repertoires from blood. According to the paper, TCR Vbeta CDR3 sequencing was carried out on approximately 140 peripheral blood samples, which came from fewer than 50 ophthalmopathy, some 73 hyperthyroidism and approximately 17 progressor patients. To identify TCR V-J signatures that set the groups apart, the researchers used a discovery cohort of roughly 100 patients, made up of 43 with Graves' ophthalmopathy and 55 to 65 with stable Graves' hyperthyroidism. What the work shows at the level of the full study, not this receptor alone: In validation, the model predicted progression to ophthalmopathy a median of around 6.5 months before onset, with roughly 71% sensitivity and around 76% specificity. Most expanded thyroid clonotypes (frequency above 0.001) were also detected in blood, a finding suggesting that blood repertoires may reflect thyroid immune responses. Sample size was not statistically predetermined, and investigators were not blinded to group allocation. A model built on a 13 V-J signature distinguished ophthalmopathy from stable hyperthyroidism, reaching roughly 88% sensitivity and 81.08% specificity in cross-validation and 80%/75% in testing.

CDR1 and CDR2, per the germline V gene, are MNHEY and SVGEGT. The CDR3 has 19 amino acids, counting the end cysteine and phenylalanine. This entry keeps only the CDR3 DNA: 57 bases, framed from base 1. V is shortened by 6 bases, J by 6 bases, and the region joining them spans 33 bases. TCR beta CDR3 regions were amplified from RNA transcripts. The first round of RT-PCR for the TCR CDR3 was performed with the HTBI primer set and the Qiagen OneStep RT-PCR kit. A second multiplex PCR round built the libraries, followed by size selection and purification. Sequencing of the libraries was done on an Illumina HiSeq2000 using paired-end 100 bp reads. Under the source paper's analysis protocol: SOAPnuke was used to process the raw data, with reads discarded if the reads contained adapters or uncalled bases, had a mean Phred below 15, or lacked an exact constant-primer or identifier match. COPE v1.2.5 was used to merge the high-quality paired reads, and each unique nucleotide sequence was defined as a clonotype. MiTCR v1.1 was used to align the clonotypes against IMGT TRBV, TRBD and TRBJ reference segments. The analysis included only V-J combinations with a frequency above 0.0001, which together covered around 99% of the repertoires. A TCS score was defined as the ratio of F50 (clonal expansion) to E x V (chaos), with BLOSUM62-based TCRdist applied between CDR3 peptides within each V-J. Welch's t-statistics and random forest reduced just over 500 V-J features to around 14, which were used in a naive Bayes classifier (R e1071). Through fastp at Q25 and MiXCR, TCRdb rebuilt clones from the public reads, retaining in-frame beta chains. Each record represents a unique CDR3 protein, reported with the most common genes and DNA among its rows. The V and J calls here are based on TCRdb, not the publication. Counted in this sample were about 300,000 distinct CDR3 sequences; less than 30% of them appeared once. Of the sample, roughly a quarter falls within the top ten clones.

This clonotype showed up many times. Its antigen target is currently unknown. It has no much larger one-base neighbor in the sample; base qualities were not kept. Hyperthyroidism patients were aged 18 to 65 years and newly diagnosed, with disease duration of less than 2 months. Any patient with an uncontrolled infection, another autoimmune disease, pregnancy or lactation was excluded. Clinical symptoms, serum thyroxine and TRAb, thyroid ultrasound, and orbital computed tomography formed the basis for the diagnoses. Blood from progressor patients was drawn when they were first diagnosed with hyperthyroidism, before any ophthalmopathy symptoms appeared. PBMCs were separated from roughly 9.6 ml of fresh peripheral blood using Ficoll-Paque density gradient centrifugation. Progressor patients were first diagnosed with Graves' hyperthyroidism and then developed ophthalmopathy during follow-up. Trizol reagent was used to extract total RNA, and RNA quality was then checked on an Agilent 2100 Bioanalyzer.

The chain joins TRBV6-2 or TRBV6-3 to TRBJ2-7, and the D gene may be TRBD1, 5 bases matching. Sequences were obtained from blood. This TCR was sampled from a man aged 35 to 55 with Graves' hyperthyroidism that later progressed to Graves' ophthalmopathy. The CDR3 has the sequence CASSPVVIRNRGKEFEQYF. The nucleotides are TGTGCCAGCAGCCCCGTCGTGATACGGAATAGGGGAAAAGAGTTCGAGCAGTACTTC.